The 15 T cell receptor beta chains reported below all come from one sample, sequenced in a study of blood T cell repertoires in COVID-19. Profiled with immunoSEQ multiplex PCR; TCRdb holds only in-frame clones, not every one. Of approximately 250,000 clones listed, around four fifths are singletons. The specimen was peripheral blood. Source of these receptors: an older woman with active or convalescent COVID-19.

V is TRBV18 and J is TRBJ2-1, with 7 bases lining up with TRBD1. CDR3 length equals 14 residues. The germline V gene encodes CDR1 KGHSH and CDR2 LQKENI. V was clipped by 3 bases and J by 5 bases; unmatched bases: 4. CDR3 DNA sequence: TGTGCCAGCTCACCGGGGACAGCAAACAATGAGCAGTTCTTC. This translates into CASSPGTANNEQFF.

J is TRBJ2-1 and V is TRBV4-1, with 8 positions matching TRBD2. J was trimmed by 10 bases and V by 1 base; bases with no gene match: 15. This CDR3 comprises 17 residues. The germline V gene has CDR1 MGHRA and CDR2 YSYEKL. CDR3 nucleotides: TGCGCCAGCAGCCAAGGCAGGCGGGGACTAGGACTTGGGGAGCAGTTCTTC. Its translation is CASSQGRRGLGLGEQFF.

V is TRBV2 and J is TRBJ2-7, with D perhaps matching TRBD1 (5 bases). V lost 5 bases to trimming and J lost 2 bases, with 16 bases between them. Germline values: CDR1 SNHLY, CDR2 FYNNEI. The CDR3 is made up of 15 amino acids. As DNA, the CDR3 is TGTGCCAGCAGTCTCCAAATAATACAGGCCTACGAGCAGTACGTC. Translating it yields CASSLQIIQAYEQYV.

The chain has TRBV2 and TRBJ1-4, with a weak D call TRBD1 (5 bases). Germline lookup yields CDR1 SNHLY and CDR2 FYNNEI. Trimming pared 10 bases from V and 0 bases from J, leaving 15 bases between. This CDR3 region has 15 residues. CDR3 DNA sequence: TGTGCCACCAAGATTGACAGTGCAACTAATGAAAAACTGTTTTTT. Its protein product is CATKIDSATNEKLFF.

The chain uses TRBV6-6 and TRBJ1-4; 9 bases agree with TRBD1. The CDR3 is made up of 12 amino acids. Germline V CDR1 and CDR2: MNHNY, SVGAGI (reference sequence). Trimming at V came to 6 bases and at J to 8 bases, leaving 1 base not matched to a gene. The CDR3 DNA reads as TGTGCCAGCAGGACAGGGGGGGAAAAACTGTTTTTT. Protein sequence: CASRTGGEKLFF.

This clone was observed once. This chain joins TRBV6-5 and TRBJ1-1; 8 bases align to TRBD1. Trimming cost V 6 bases and J 2 bases; bases outside gene matches: 5. The CDR3 totals 14 residues. Germline V gives CDR1 MNHEY, CDR2 SVGAGI. The DNA of the CDR3 is TGTGCCAGCAGCAACGACAGGGGAAACACTGAAGCTTTCTTT. Encoded protein: CASSNDRGNTEAFF.

The V call is TRBV2, the J call TRBJ2-5; TRBD2 agrees at 9 bases. V lost 3 bases and J lost 9; bases outside the gene matches: 5. CDR3 length equals 13 residues. CDR1 and CDR2 (germline): SNHLY, FYNNEI. The CDR3 DNA sequence: TGTGCCAGCAGTGAGGGACTAGCTGGGGCCCAGTACTTC. Its protein is CASSEGLAGAQYF.

This clone appeared many times. The chain has TRBV30 and TRBJ2-7; D remains ambiguous. CDR3 length: 14 amino acids. The germline CDR1 and CDR2 sequences are GTSNPN and SVGIG (reference sequence). V gave up 0 bases and J gave up 2 bases, with 11 bases separating them. This CDR3 reads CAWSVGAPPYEQYF. Written as DNA, the CDR3 is TGTGCCTGGAGTGTTGGAGCCCCCCCCTACGAGCAGTACTTC.

The chain joins TRBV14 to TRBJ2-2, with D possibly TRBD1 on 5 matching bases. CDR1 SGHDN and CDR2 FVKESK come from the germline V gene. V gave up 6 bases and J gave up 3 bases, with 8 bases separating them. This CDR3 spans 13 amino acids. CDR3 region: CASRRGYTGELFF. DNA of the CDR3: TGTGCCAGCAGAAGGGGATACACCGGGGAGCTGTTTTTT.

The J gene is TRBJ1-2, the V gene TRBV10-3, with 7 bases identical to TRBD1. In germline, CDR1 is ENHRY, CDR2 SYGVKD. CDR3 length equals 15 residues. J gave up 2 bases and V 2 bases, and 5 bases lay outside the gene matches. Here the CDR3 reads CAISEDGTANYGYTF. CDR3 in DNA: TGTGCCATCAGTGAGGACGGGACAGCAAACTATGGCTACACCTTC.

The chain couples TRBV24-1 to TRBJ2-1, with 9 bases matching TRBD2. Unmatched junction bases numbered 1, after V lost 7 bases and J lost 10 bases. The CDR3 is 11 residues long. Germline loops: CDR1 KGHDR, CDR2 SFDVKD. This CDR3 reads CATRAGGEQFF. CDR3 bases: TGTGCCACCAGAGCGGGAGGAGAGCAGTTCTTC.

The V call is TRBV11-3, the J call TRBJ2-1, with TRBD2 identical over 7 bases. The junction had 5 bases not matched to a gene; V was cut back by 1 base and J by 5 bases. The CDR3 is made up of 15 amino acids. The germline V gene encodes CDR1 SGHNT and CDR2 YENEEA. CDR3 residues: CASSLGGSHNNEQFF. The CDR3 nucleotides read TGTGCCAGCAGCTTAGGCGGGAGCCACAACAATGAGCAGTTCTTC.

The chain combines TRBV10-2 with TRBJ1-1; D is ambiguous. The CDR3 contains 13 residues. Germline loops: CDR1 WSHSY, CDR2 SAAADI. Deletions cut 4 bases from V and 6 bases from J, with 12 bases between. This CDR3 is CASSGYNAAEAFF. As DNA, the CDR3 is TGCGCCAGCAGTGGATACAACGCCGCTGAAGCTTTCTTT.

The genes are TRBV4-2 and TRBJ2-3, with TRBD2 matching 7 bases. The CDR3 sequence is 15 residues long. Germline lookup yields CDR1 LGHNA and CDR2 YNFKEQ. Unmatched junction bases numbered 10, after V lost 2 bases and J lost 8 bases. The CDR3 region has the DNA TGTGCCAGCAGCCAAAGTTGGCGGGGGAGGGCTACGCAGTATTTT. Translation: CASSQSWRGRATQYF.

The rearrangement joins TRBV18 to TRBJ2-1; the D gene is possibly TRBD1 (5 bases). The CDR3 contains 14 residues. V was pared by 3 bases and J by 8 bases, with 14 bases between. Germline values: CDR1 KGHSH, CDR2 LQKENI. The CDR3 bases are TGTGCCAGCTCACCTTTGCAGGGTTTCGATGAGCAGTTCTTC. It encodes CASSPLQGFDEQFF.